This is a list of T cell receptor beta chains from one sample in a study of tumor and adjacent non-tumor tissue in lung cancer. TCRdb itself ran the multiplex PCR reads through MiXCR, one entry per CDR3 protein. The repertoire consists of about 48,000 distinct CDR3 sequences, with roughly 60% occurring once and the leading ten covering 30%. Material for sequencing was distant non-tumor lung tissue. Receptors originate from a woman aged 70-85 years with non-small cell lung cancer. The CDR3 runs from the conserved cysteine through the conserved F or W. A D gene is named only where the DNA matches it firmly. Expanded clones are given a class, and other clones once, few, many or no size at all.

V gene: TRBV6-5
clone size: NA
D gene: NA
J gene: TRBJ2-6
CDR3 DNA: TGTGCCAGCAGTTACTCGATGGACTCTGGGACCAACATCCTAACTTTC
CDR3 protein: CASSYSMDSGTNILTF

V gene: TRBV6-5
clone size: NA
D gene: NA
J gene: TRBJ1-5
CDR3 DNA: TGTACCAGCAGGGTCGATTCCAATCAGTCCCAGCATTTT
CDR3 protein: CTSRVDSNQSQHF

V gene: TRBV12-3/TRBV12-4
clone size: many
D gene: NA
J gene: TRBJ1-1
CDR3 DNA: TGTGCCAGCAGTTCCCCCGATTGGAACACTGAAGCTTTCTTT
CDR3 protein: CASSSPDWNTEAFF

V gene: TRBV28
clone size: many
D gene: TRBD1
J gene: TRBJ1-2
CDR3 DNA: TGTGCCAGCAGTTTGGGGGATGTAACGGACAGGGGGCTTCGAGGCTACACCTTC
CDR3 protein: CASSLGDVTDRGLRGYTF

V gene: TRBV11-1
clone size: medium-sized
D gene: NA
J gene: TRBJ2-1
CDR3 DNA: TGTGCCAGCAGCCAGGGACCTAACAATGAGCAGTTCTTC
CDR3 protein: CASSQGPNNEQFF

V gene: TRBV11-2
clone size: NA
D gene: TRBD2
J gene: TRBJ2-1
CDR3 DNA: TGTGCCAGCGGCTTAGAGCTCCTAGCGGTAATGAATGAGCAGTTCTTC
CDR3 protein: CASGLELLAVMNEQFF

V gene: TRBV29-1
clone size: NA
D gene: TRBD1
J gene: TRBJ2-7
CDR3 DNA: TGCAGCGTTGGAAAGGGACAGGGAAAGGTCTACGAGCAATACTTC
CDR3 protein: CSVGKGQGKVYEQYF

V gene: TRBV29-1
clone size: once
D gene: NA
J gene: TRBJ2-5
CDR3 DNA: TGCAGTGTTGGTCGGGATTCAGGAGGGGAGACCCAGTACTTC
CDR3 protein: CSVGRDSGGETQYF

V gene: TRBV4-1
clone size: NA
D gene: NA
J gene: TRBJ1-1
CDR3 DNA: TGCGCCAGCAGCCACGTTCGGACCATCTACAGGGACACTGAAGCTTTCTTT
CDR3 protein: CASSHVRTIYRDTEAFF

V gene: TRBV30
clone size: many
D gene: NA
J gene: TRBJ1-1
CDR3 DNA: TGTGCCTGGAGATTGTTGTGGGAGAACACTGAAGCTTTCTTT
CDR3 protein: CAWRLLWENTEAFF

V gene: TRBV6-2/TRBV6-3
clone size: NA
D gene: NA
J gene: TRBJ2-3
CDR3 DNA: TGTGCCAGCAGTCACATGACAAGTTACGCAGATACGCAGTATTTT
CDR3 protein: CASSHMTSYADTQYF

V gene: TRBV5-4
clone size: many
D gene: NA
J gene: TRBJ2-7
CDR3 DNA: TGTGCCAGCAGCTTGGACGGAGCCTACGAGCAGTACTTC
CDR3 protein: CASSLDGAYEQYF

V gene: TRBV11-1
clone size: NA
D gene: NA
J gene: TRBJ2-3
CDR3 DNA: TGTGCCGGAAGCTTGGACGGGGAGGCAGATACGCAGTATTTT
CDR3 protein: CAGSLDGEADTQYF

V gene: TRBV5-1
clone size: many
D gene: TRBD1
J gene: TRBJ1-4
CDR3 DNA: TGCGCCAGCAGCTGGGACAGATTAAATGAAAAACTGTTTTTT
CDR3 protein: CASSWDRLNEKLFF

V gene: TRBV29-1
clone size: NA
D gene: NA
J gene: TRBJ2-1
CDR3 DNA: TGTAGCGTTCGACTAGATTCAGTCAAAGAGCGGTTCTTC
CDR3 protein: CSVRLDSVKERFF

V gene: TRBV5-1
clone size: many
D gene: TRBD1
J gene: TRBJ2-5
CDR3 DNA: TGCGCCAGCAGCCGGGACAGCCAAGAGACCCAGTACTTC
CDR3 protein: CASSRDSQETQYF

V gene: TRBV7-9
clone size: many
D gene: TRBD1
J gene: TRBJ1-2
CDR3 DNA: TGTGCCAGCAGCATGGGACAGGACTTCTATGGCTACACCTTC
CDR3 protein: CASSMGQDFYGYTF

V gene: TRBV7-9
clone size: many
D gene: NA
J gene: TRBJ1-1
CDR3 DNA: TGTGCCAGCAGCTTCCAGGACAGTCCGAACACTGAAGCTTTCTTT
CDR3 protein: CASSFQDSPNTEAFF

V gene: TRBV6-1
clone size: NA
D gene: NA
J gene: TRBJ1-2
CDR3 DNA: TGTGCCACCAGCAACCCAGCTTTTAACTATGGCTACACTTTC
CDR3 protein: CATSNPAFNYGYTF

V gene: TRBV6-5
clone size: NA
D gene: NA
J gene: TRBJ2-7
CDR3 DNA: TGTGCCAGCAGTTACTTGAACACCAGCGGGCAGTACTTC
CDR3 protein: CASSYLNTSGQYF

V gene: TRBV6-1
clone size: NA
D gene: NA
J gene: TRBJ1-5
CDR3 DNA: TGTGCCAGTGACTTGAATAGCAATCGGCCCCAGCATTTC
CDR3 protein: CASDLNSNRPQHF

V gene: TRBV6-5
clone size: medium-sized
D gene: TRBD1
J gene: TRBJ2-7
CDR3 DNA: TGTGCCAGCAGTACAGGGACAGGGGGCGGCAATTACGAGCAGTACTTC
CDR3 protein: CASSTGTGGGNYEQYF

V gene: TRBV28
clone size: many
D gene: NA
J gene: TRBJ1-3
CDR3 DNA: TGTGCCAGCAGTTTCCCAGGGCTTGCACCTGGAAACACCATATATTTT
CDR3 protein: CASSFPGLAPGNTIYF

V gene: TRBV24-1
clone size: many
D gene: TRBD2
J gene: TRBJ2-1
CDR3 DNA: TGTGCCACCAGTTCTAGCGGGAGGTTCAATGAGCAGTTCTTC
CDR3 protein: CATSSSGRFNEQFF

V gene: TRBV5-4
clone size: many
D gene: TRBD2
J gene: TRBJ2-7
CDR3 DNA: TGTGCCAGCAGCGGTTCGGGACTAGGTCTCTACGAGCAGTACTTC
CDR3 protein: CASSGSGLGLYEQYF

V gene: TRBV6-1
clone size: NA
D gene: NA
J gene: TRBJ2-2
CDR3 DNA: TGTGCCAGCATGGAAACGAACGGGAGAATCACCGGGGAGCTGTTTTTT
CDR3 protein: CASMETNGRITGELFF

V gene: TRBV29-1
clone size: NA
D gene: TRBD1
J gene: TRBJ1-5
CDR3 DNA: TGCAGCGTTGCCTCCGGACAGGGCAATCAGTCCCAGCATTTT
CDR3 protein: CSVASGQGNQSQHF

V gene: TRBV6-1
clone size: NA
D gene: TRBD1
J gene: TRBJ2-4
CDR3 DNA: TGTACCAGCAGTGAAGCCATACTCGGGACAGGTAGTAACATTCATTACTTC
CDR3 protein: CTSSEAILGTGSNIHYF

V gene: TRBV29-1
clone size: NA
D gene: NA
J gene: TRBJ2-1
CDR3 DNA: TGCAGCGCAAAACGGCAGGGCATAAATGAGCGGCTCTTC
CDR3 protein: CSAKRQGINERLF

V gene: TRBV2
clone size: NA
D gene: NA
J gene: TRBJ1-1
CDR3 DNA: TGTGCCAGCAGTTCCCGGGGGGGAAGGACCAACACTGAAGCTTTCTTT
CDR3 protein: CASSSRGGRTNTEAFF

V gene: TRBV4-1
clone size: NA
D gene: NA
J gene: TRBJ1-6
CDR3 DNA: TGCGCCAGTGACACACGGGACGAGGGGTCACCCCTCCACTTT
CDR3 protein: CASDTRDEGSPLHF

V gene: TRBV20-1
clone size: NA
D gene: TRBD1
J gene: TRBJ1-5
CDR3 DNA: TGCAGTTCTATACACAGGGGCTCCATAAGTCAGCCCCAGCATTTT
CDR3 protein: CSSIHRGSISQPQHF

V gene: TRBV29-1
clone size: NA
D gene: TRBD1
J gene: TRBJ2-7
CDR3 DNA: TGCAGCGTGCCCGGACAGGGACACTGCGGGCAGTACTTC
CDR3 protein: CSVPGQGHCGQYF

V gene: TRBV6-1
clone size: NA
D gene: TRBD2
J gene: TRBJ2-1
CDR3 DNA: TGTGCCAGCAATGAAGCGTCTAGCGGGAACCCCTACAATGAGCAGTTCTTC
CDR3 protein: CASNEASSGNPYNEQFF

V gene: TRBV6-5
clone size: NA
D gene: TRBD1
J gene: TRBJ1-2
CDR3 DNA: TGTGCCAGCAGTATACAGGGGGGAGACTATGGCTACACCTTC
CDR3 protein: CASSIQGGDYGYTF

V gene: TRBV4-2
clone size: NA
D gene: NA
J gene: TRBJ2-2
CDR3 DNA: TGTGCCAGCAGCTCAGATTGGGCCACGAACACCTGGGAGCTGTTTTTT
CDR3 protein: CASSSDWATNTWELFF

V gene: TRBV6-4
clone size: NA
D gene: NA
J gene: TRBJ2-2
CDR3 DNA: TGTGCCAGCAGTGACTTTTCGGATCACGGGGAGCTGTTTTTT
CDR3 protein: CASSDFSDHGELFF

V gene: TRBV30
clone size: NA
D gene: NA
J gene: TRBJ2-2
CDR3 DNA: TGTGCCTGGAAAGGCTGGGGCAGCGGGCCAACACCCGGGGGGCTGTTTTTT
CDR3 protein: CAWKGWGSGPTPGGLFF

V gene: TRBV29-1
clone size: once
D gene: NA
J gene: TRBJ2-1
CDR3 DNA: TGCAGTGTTGAGTATTGGGAGAACAATGAGCTGTTCTTC
CDR3 protein: CSVEYWENNELFF

V gene: TRBV28
clone size: NA
D gene: TRBD1
J gene: TRBJ1-2
CDR3 DNA: TGTGTCAGCATTGACAGGGTCATAGGCTACACCTTC
CDR3 protein: CVSIDRVIGYTF

V gene: TRBV10-3
clone size: NA
D gene: TRBD2
J gene: TRBJ2-7
CDR3 DNA: TGTCCCATCAGTGAGGGGACTAGCGGTTCCTACGAGCAATATTTC
CDR3 protein: CPISEGTSGSYEQYF

V gene: TRBV25-1
clone size: NA
D gene: NA
J gene: TRBJ2-1
CDR3 DNA: TGTGCCAGCAGTGAGGGTGTCCATGCTACCGGGATCTACTATGAGCAGTTCTTC
CDR3 protein: CASSEGVHATGIYYEQFF

V gene: TRBV5-6
clone size: many
D gene: NA
J gene: TRBJ2-4
CDR3 DNA: TGTGCCAGCAGGGGACGAATCCAAAACATTCAGTACTTC
CDR3 protein: CASRGRIQNIQYF

V gene: TRBV5-4
clone size: once
D gene: NA
J gene: TRBJ1-2
CDR3 DNA: TGTACCAGCAGTTTGGGGGGACCAGGGATGGCTGGCTACACCTTC
CDR3 protein: CTSSLGGPGMAGYTF

V gene: TRBV6-1
clone size: many
D gene: NA
J gene: TRBJ2-3
CDR3 DNA: TGTGCCAGCAGTGAATGGGACGGGTCCAACTCATACACAGATACGCAGTATTTT
CDR3 protein: CASSEWDGSNSYTDTQYF

V gene: TRBV12-3/TRBV12-4
clone size: NA
D gene: NA
J gene: TRBJ2-7
CDR3 DNA: TGTGCCAGCAGTCCGCCCACTCGAACTAGCACAGAGCAGTACTTC
CDR3 protein: CASSPPTRTSTEQYF